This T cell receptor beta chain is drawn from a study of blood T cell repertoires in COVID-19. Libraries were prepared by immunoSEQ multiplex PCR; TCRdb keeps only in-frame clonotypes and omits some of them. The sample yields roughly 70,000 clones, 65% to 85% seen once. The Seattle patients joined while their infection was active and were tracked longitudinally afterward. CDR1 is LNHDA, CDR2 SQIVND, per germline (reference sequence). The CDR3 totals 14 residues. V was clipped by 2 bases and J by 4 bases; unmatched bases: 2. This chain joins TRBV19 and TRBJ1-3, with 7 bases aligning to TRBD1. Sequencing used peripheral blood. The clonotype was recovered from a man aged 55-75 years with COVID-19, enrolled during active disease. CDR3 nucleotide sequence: TGTGCCAGTAGTATACAGGGGGACGGAAACACCATATATTTT. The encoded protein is CASSIQGDGNTIYF.